The entry that follows covers one T cell receptor beta chain sequence. Sequencing used immunoSEQ multiplex PCR; TCRdb keeps in-frame clones, though not all of them. The repertoire includes 110,000 to 150,000 clones, about 70% of them detected once, and approximately 14% sits in the top ten. This entry is derived from a study of blood T cell repertoires in COVID-19. Turning to the study itself: PBMCs, B-cell-depleted T cells, or T cells provided the cDNA or gDNA that made up the material.

The germline V gene has CDR1 SEHNR and CDR2 FQNEAQ (reference sequence). The CDR3 runs to 13 residues. V lost 2 bases and J 3 bases, leaving 7 bases between the germline ends. The source is an elderly man with acute or convalescent COVID-19. The chain employs TRBV7-9 and TRBJ1-1; D is uncertain. The sequencing sample was made of peripheral blood. The CDR3 sequence: CASSLWQDTEAFF. CDR3 sequence (DNA): TGTGCCAGCAGCTTATGGCAGGACACTGAAGCTTTCTTT.